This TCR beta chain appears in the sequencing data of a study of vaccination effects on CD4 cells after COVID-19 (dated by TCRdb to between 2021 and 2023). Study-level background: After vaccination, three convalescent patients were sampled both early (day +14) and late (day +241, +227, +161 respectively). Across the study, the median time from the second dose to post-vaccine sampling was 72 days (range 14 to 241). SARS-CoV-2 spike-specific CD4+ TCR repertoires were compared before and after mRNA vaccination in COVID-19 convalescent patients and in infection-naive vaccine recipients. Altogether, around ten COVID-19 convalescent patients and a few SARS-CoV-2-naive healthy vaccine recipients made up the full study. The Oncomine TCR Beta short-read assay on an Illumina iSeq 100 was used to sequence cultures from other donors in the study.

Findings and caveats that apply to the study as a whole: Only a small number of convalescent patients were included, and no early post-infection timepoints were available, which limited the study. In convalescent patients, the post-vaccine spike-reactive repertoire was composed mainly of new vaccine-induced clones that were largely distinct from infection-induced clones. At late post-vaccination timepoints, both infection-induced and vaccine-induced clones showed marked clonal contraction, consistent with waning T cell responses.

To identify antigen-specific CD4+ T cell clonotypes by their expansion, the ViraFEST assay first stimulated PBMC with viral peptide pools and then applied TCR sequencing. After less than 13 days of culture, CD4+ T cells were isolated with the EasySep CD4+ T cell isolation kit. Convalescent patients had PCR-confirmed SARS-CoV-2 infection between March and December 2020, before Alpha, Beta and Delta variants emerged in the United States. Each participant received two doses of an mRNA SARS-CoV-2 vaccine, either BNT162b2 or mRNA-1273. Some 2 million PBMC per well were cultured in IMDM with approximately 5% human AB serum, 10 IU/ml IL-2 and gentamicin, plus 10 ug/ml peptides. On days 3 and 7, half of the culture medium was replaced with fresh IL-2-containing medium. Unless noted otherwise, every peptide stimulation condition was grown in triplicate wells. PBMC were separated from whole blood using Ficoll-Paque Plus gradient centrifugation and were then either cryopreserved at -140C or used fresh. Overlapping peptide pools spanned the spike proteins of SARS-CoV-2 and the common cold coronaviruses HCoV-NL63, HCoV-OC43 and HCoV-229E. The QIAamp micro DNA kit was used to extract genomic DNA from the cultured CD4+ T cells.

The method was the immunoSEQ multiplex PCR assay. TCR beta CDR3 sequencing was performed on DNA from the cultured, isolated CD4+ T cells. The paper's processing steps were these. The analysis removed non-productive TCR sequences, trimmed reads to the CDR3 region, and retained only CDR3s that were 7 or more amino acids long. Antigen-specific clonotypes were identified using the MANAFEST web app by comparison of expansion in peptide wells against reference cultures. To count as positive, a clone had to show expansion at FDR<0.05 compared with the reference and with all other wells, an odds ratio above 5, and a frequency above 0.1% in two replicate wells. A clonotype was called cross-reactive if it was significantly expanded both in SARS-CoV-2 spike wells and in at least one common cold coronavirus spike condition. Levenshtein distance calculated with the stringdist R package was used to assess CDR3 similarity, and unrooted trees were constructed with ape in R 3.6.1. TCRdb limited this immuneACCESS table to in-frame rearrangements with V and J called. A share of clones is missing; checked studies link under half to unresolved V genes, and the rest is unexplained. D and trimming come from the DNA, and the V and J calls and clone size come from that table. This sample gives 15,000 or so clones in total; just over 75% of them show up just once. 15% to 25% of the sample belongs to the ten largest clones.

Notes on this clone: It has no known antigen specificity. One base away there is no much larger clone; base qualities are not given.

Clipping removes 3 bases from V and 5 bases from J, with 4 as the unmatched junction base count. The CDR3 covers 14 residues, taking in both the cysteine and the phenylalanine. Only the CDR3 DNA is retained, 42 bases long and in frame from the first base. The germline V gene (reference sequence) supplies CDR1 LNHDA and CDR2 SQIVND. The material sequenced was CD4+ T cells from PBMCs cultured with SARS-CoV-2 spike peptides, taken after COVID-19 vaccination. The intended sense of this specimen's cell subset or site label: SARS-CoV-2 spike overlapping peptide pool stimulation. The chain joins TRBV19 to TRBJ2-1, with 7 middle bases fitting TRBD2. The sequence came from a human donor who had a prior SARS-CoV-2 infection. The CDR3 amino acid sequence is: CASSILAANNEQFF. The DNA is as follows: TGTGCCAGTAGTATCCTAGCGGCGAACAATGAGCAGTTCTTC.